The next 15 T cell receptor beta chains were all read from a single sample in a study of CD8 T cells in Susac syndrome. RNA totalling about 0.5 to 1 ug underwent reverse transcription with random hexamers. TCRdb re-derived calls from the immunoSEQ multiplex PCR reads in MiXCR, one entry per CDR3 protein. The sample includes 95,000 to 150,000 distinct CDR3 sequences, 85% to 95% of them seen just once. Sequenced sample: CD8+ T cells from PBMCs. These receptors all stem from a human donor with Susac syndrome.

This chain connects TRBV15 to TRBJ2-2; D perhaps matches TRBD2 (6 bases). Per germline, CDR1 LNHNV and CDR2 YYDKDF (reference sequence). Between the trimmed V and J ends, which lost 1 base and 1 base, there was a span of 7 bases. The CDR3 has 15 residues. The CDR3 bases are TGTGCCACCAGCAGAGTGGGGGGGAACACCGGGGAGCTGTTTTTT. The encoded protein is CATSRVGGNTGELFF.

The rearrangement uses TRBV25-1 and TRBJ1-2; D gene uncertain. Trimming pared 4 bases from V and 4 bases from J, leaving 10 bases between. Germline values: CDR1 MGHDK, CDR2 SYGVNS. The CDR3 spans 13 residues. This chain's CDR3 is CASSGAAFYGYTF. The CDR3 nucleotides read TGTGCCAGCAGTGGGGCAGCTTTCTATGGCTACACCTTC.

The sample holds one count of this clonotype. CDR3: CSVPGQGGYEQYF. Here the CDR3 DNA reads TGCAGTGTCCCGGGACAGGGGGGCTACGAGCAGTACTTC. This chain uses TRBV20-1 with TRBJ2-7; TRBD1 aligns across 11 bases. The germline V gene has CDR1 DFQATT and CDR2 SNEGSKA (reference sequence). This CDR3 is 13 amino acids long. After removal of 7 bases from V and 3 bases from J, the junction contained 5 bases not matched to a gene.

The sample holds one count of this clonotype. The rearrangement joins TRBV12-5 to TRBJ2-7, with TRBD1 identical over 11 bases. This CDR3 has 14 amino acids. Germline V gives CDR1 LGHNT, CDR2 FRNRAP. Trimming removed 5 bases from V and 5 bases from J; junction bases left unmatched: 5. CDR3 loop: CASGVGQGDHEQYF. The DNA of the CDR3 is TGTGCTAGTGGTGTGGGACAGGGGGACCACGAGCAGTACTTC.

This chain uses TRBV5-1 with TRBJ2-7; a weak D match, TRBD2 (6 bases). Trimming removed 1 base from V and 2 bases from J, with 10 bases in between. CDR1 and CDR2 from the germline V gene are SGHRS and YFSETQ. The CDR3 length is 14 residues. The CDR3 nucleotides read TGCGCCAGCAGCTTGCTGGGGGGAGCCTACGAGCAGTACTTC. Its protein product is CASSLLGGAYEQYF.

The V and J genes are TRBV25-1 and TRBJ1-1; no clear D gene. V was trimmed by 6 bases and J by 1 base, leaving 9 bases between them. The CDR3 is 13 residues long. Germline-derived CDR1 and CDR2 are MGHDK and SYGVNS. CDR3 nucleotide sequence: TGTGCCAGCAGCGTCGGGGAGAACACTGAAGCTTTCTTT. This encodes CASSVGENTEAFF.

CDR3 residues: CASTWAQLNTEAFF. In DNA, the CDR3 is TGTGCCAGCACATGGGCACAGTTGAACACTGAAGCTTTCTTT. The genes are TRBV7-9 and TRBJ1-1; D not certain. Germline V lookup: CDR1 SEHNR, CDR2 FQNEAQ (reference sequence). The CDR3 is 14 residues long. Trimming took 7 bases from V and 0 from J, leaving 12 bases between them.

This chain connects TRBV7-2 to TRBJ2-5, with TRBD2 matching 7 bases. There are 16 residues in the CDR3. The junction had 9 bases not matched to a gene; V was cut back by 4 bases and J by 1 base. Germline V CDR1 and CDR2: SGHTA, FQGNSA. CDR3 protein: CASSSRTLAAQETQYF. Here the CDR3 DNA reads TGTGCCAGCAGCTCCCGAACCCTAGCGGCCCAAGAGACCCAGTACTTC.

This chain connects TRBV4-2 to TRBJ2-2; no reliable D call. Trimming cost V 4 bases and J 1 base, with 7 bases left between them. This CDR3 comprises 14 residues. Per the germline V gene, CDR1 is LGHNA and CDR2 is YNFKEQ. In DNA, the CDR3 is TGTGCCAGCAGCCCCGAGGAGAACACCGGGGAGCTGTTTTTT. Translated, it gives CASSPEENTGELFF.

The CDR3 here is CASSLTGPGETQYF. In DNA form, the CDR3 reads TGTGCCAGCAGTTTAACCGGGCCGGGGGAGACCCAGTACTTC. The chain employs TRBV27 and TRBJ2-5; possible D gene TRBD2, 5 bases. CDR1 is MNHEY and CDR2 is SMNVEV in the germline V gene (reference sequence). V lost 2 bases and J 5 bases, leaving 12 bases between the germline ends. The CDR3 totals 14 residues.

This chain links TRBV7-6 with TRBJ2-5; 10 nucleotides agree with TRBD1. Germline V CDR1 and CDR2: SGHVS, FNYEAQ. The CDR3 runs 14 residues. Trimming removed 5 bases from V and 5 bases from J; junction bases left unmatched: 5. In nucleotides, the CDR3 is TGTGCCAGCAGCATACCGGGACAGGGGGAGACCCAGTACTTC. Translated, it gives CASSIPGQGETQYF.

The J gene is TRBJ1-2, the V gene TRBV27; perhaps TRBD1 as D (5 bases). The germline gives CDR1 MNHEY, CDR2 SMNVEV (reference sequence). Trimming removed 0 bases from V and 4 bases from J, with 9 bases in between. This CDR3 comprises 14 residues. CDR3 coding DNA: TGTGCCAGCAGTTTATCTGCAGGGATCTATGGCTACACCTTC. Translated: CASSLSAGIYGYTF.

The V call is TRBV13, the J call TRBJ2-7, with 7 bases identical to TRBD1. The CDR3 is 17 residues long. CDR1 PRHDT and CDR2 FYEKMQ come from the germline V gene (reference sequence). J was trimmed by 3 bases and V by 4 bases; bases with no gene match: 15. The DNA of the CDR3 is TGTGCCAGCAGCTCTACACCCCGACAGGGTTTGGACTACGAGCAGTACTTC. It translates to CASSSTPRQGLDYEQYF.

CDR3 DNA sequence: TGTGCCAGCAGCATGGACAGCCAAGAGACCCAGTACTTC. As protein: CASSMDSQETQYF. This rearrangement joins TRBV9 to TRBJ2-5; a possible D gene is TRBD1 (6 bases). CDR3 length equals 13 residues. V dropped 4 bases and J dropped 1 base, with 8 bases sitting between them. CDR1 and CDR2 from the germline V gene are SGDLS and YYNGEE.

This sequence joins TRBV19 and TRBJ1-1, with D possibly TRBD1 on 6 matching bases. The V end lost 3 bases, the J end lost 6 bases, and 8 bases lay between the germline ends. Germline V CDR1 and CDR2: LNHDA, SQIVND (reference sequence). The CDR3 covers 12 residues. The CDR3 DNA sequence: TGTGCCAGTAGTATGGGACAAGCTGAAGCTTTCTTT. Amino acid sequence: CASSMGQAEAFF.